The 10 T cell receptor beta chains in this list originate from one sample, sequenced in a study of identical twins. MiXCR was run by TCRdb on the 5' RACE reads, yielding one entry per CDR3 protein. The data hold 690,000 or so distinct CDR3 sequences, with more than 6.5% observed a single time. The data were also submitted as part of a second study, on yellow fever vaccine responses in identical twins.

Sequencing used PBMCs. The origin of the receptors is a woman younger than 35 in good health.

The sample holds many counts of this clonotype. The chain employs TRBV12-3 or TRBV12-4 and TRBJ2-1; D is possibly TRBD2 (5 bases). This CDR3 region has 15 residues. With 7 bases removed from V and 4 bases from J, the gap between germline ends came to 17 bases. In nucleotides, the CDR3 is TGTGCCAGCACCCGGGGTCTCCTGGGTTACAATGAGCAGTTCTTC. This sequence encodes CASTRGLLGYNEQFF.

This clonotype was seen only a few times. The chain uses TRBV7-9 and TRBJ1-2; D is possibly TRBD1 (5 bases). V was trimmed by 1 base and J by 7 bases, leaving 10 bases between them. The length of the CDR3 is 13 residues. CDR1 and CDR2 (germline): SEHNR, FQNEAQ (reference sequence). The CDR3: CASSLGGLPGYTF. CDR3 coding DNA: TGTGCCAGCAGCTTAGGGGGACTCCCTGGCTACACCTTC.

This clonotype was counted a few times. The chain uses TRBV27 and TRBJ1-5; the D gene is possibly TRBD1 (5 bases). Germline V gene lookup returns CDR1 MNHEY and CDR2 SMNVEV (reference sequence). The CDR3 sequence is 16 residues long. V was clipped by 7 bases and J by 6 bases, with 22 bases between them. This chain's CDR3 is CASTKWDGQFSQPQHF. DNA of the CDR3: TGTGCCAGCACCAAATGGGACGGTCAGTTTAGTCAGCCCCAGCATTTT.

This clonotype occurred a few times. DNA of the CDR3: TGTGCCAGCAGCCCGAGATTCAGGACTAGCGGCACCGGGGAGCTGTTTTTT. Residues: CASSPRFRTSGTGELFF. J is TRBJ2-2 and V is TRBV7-2; 10 bases agree with TRBD2. The CDR3 totals 17 residues. V trimming: 5 bases; J trimming: 4 bases; junction bases outside the gene matches: 10. CDR1 is SGHTA and CDR2 is FQGNSA in the germline V gene. Filled out from reference TRBV7-2 and TRBJ2-2, the complete variable domain reads GAGVSQSPSNKVTEKGKDVELRCDPISGHTALYWYRQSLGQGLEFLIYFQGNSAPDKSGLPSDRFSAERTGGSVSTLTIQRTQQEDSAVYLCASSPRFRTSGTGELFFGEGSRLTVL.

The sample holds a few counts of this clonotype. The genes are TRBV20-1 and TRBJ2-3, with 8 bases identical to TRBD2. The length of the CDR3 is 15 residues. Germline V gene data show CDR1 as DFQATT and CDR2 as SNEGSKA (reference sequence). V was pared by 3 bases and J by 6 bases, with 11 bases of the junction left unmatched. In DNA, the CDR3 is TGCAGTGCTAGTGTTCCGGGACTAGGTAGGGATACGCAGTATTTT. Translation: CSASVPGLGRDTQYF.

This clonotype was seen many times. This sequence joins TRBV20-1 and TRBJ2-7; 7 nucleotides line up with TRBD1. V gave up 0 bases and J gave up 3 bases; unmatched junction bases: 8. This CDR3 spans 15 amino acids. The germline V gene has CDR1 DFQATT and CDR2 SNEGSKA (reference sequence). The CDR3 bases are TGCAGTGCTAGAGATCAGGGGGTAATCAACTACGAGCAGTACTTC. This translates into CSARDQGVINYEQYF.

This clonotype showed up just a few times. The chain is built from TRBV24-1 and TRBJ2-1, with D uncertain. Germline CDR1 reads KGHDR; CDR2 reads SFDVKD. This CDR3 comprises 13 residues. V dropped 1 base and J dropped 5 bases, with 5 bases sitting between them. The CDR3 here is CATSDLSNNEQFF. DNA for the CDR3: TGTGCCACCAGTGATTTAAGCAACAATGAGCAGTTCTTC.

The chain is built from TRBV7-9 and TRBJ2-7; TRBD2 matches 14 bases. J was trimmed by 5 bases and V by 5 bases; bases with no gene match: 8. Germline assignment: CDR1 SEHNR and CDR2 FQNEAQ (reference sequence). CDR3 length: 16 residues. The CDR3 DNA is TGTGCCAGCAGCAATCCCCGGACTAGCGGGAGGAACGAGCAGTACTTC. Its translation: CASSNPRTSGRNEQYF.

This clonotype turned up a few times. The chain has TRBV18 and TRBJ2-1, with D possibly matching TRBD2 (7 bases). Germline loops: CDR1 KGHSH, CDR2 LQKENI. The length of the CDR3 is 18 residues. V lost 3 bases, J lost 7 bases, and 25 bases lay in between. CDR3 DNA: TGTGCCAGCTCACCGGGATGGGGGACTACCGGGACATGGAATGAGCAGTTCTTC. Translating gives CASSPGWGTTGTWNEQFF.

In its sample, this clonotype was seen a few times. CDR3 DNA: TGTGCCAGCAGCTTAGCCCCCGCCGCCAGCGTAGAAGAGACCCAGTACTTC. Amino acid sequence: CASSLAPAASVEETQYF. The chain combines TRBV7-8 with TRBJ2-5; D is unclear. The V end lost 0 bases, the J end lost 3 bases, and 17 bases lay between the germline ends. This CDR3 is 17 amino acids long. The germline CDR1 and CDR2 sequences are SGHVS and FQNEAQ.